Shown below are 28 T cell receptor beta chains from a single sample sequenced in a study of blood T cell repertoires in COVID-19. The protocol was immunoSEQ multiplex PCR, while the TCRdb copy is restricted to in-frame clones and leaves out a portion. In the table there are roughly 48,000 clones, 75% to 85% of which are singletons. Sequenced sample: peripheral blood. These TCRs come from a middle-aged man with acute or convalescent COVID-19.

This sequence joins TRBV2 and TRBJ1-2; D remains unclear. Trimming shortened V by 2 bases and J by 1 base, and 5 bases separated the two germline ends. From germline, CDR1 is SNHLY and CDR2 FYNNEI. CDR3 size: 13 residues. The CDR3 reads CASSERVNYGYTF. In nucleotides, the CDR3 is TGTGCCAGCAGTGAACGAGTTAACTATGGCTACACCTTC.

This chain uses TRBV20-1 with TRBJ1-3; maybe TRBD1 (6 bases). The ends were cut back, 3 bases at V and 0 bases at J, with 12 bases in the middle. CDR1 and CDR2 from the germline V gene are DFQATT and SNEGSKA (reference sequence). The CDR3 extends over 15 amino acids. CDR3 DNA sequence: TGCAGTGCTAGTCCTGGACAGAGCTCTGGAAACACCATATATTTT. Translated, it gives CSASPGQSSGNTIYF.

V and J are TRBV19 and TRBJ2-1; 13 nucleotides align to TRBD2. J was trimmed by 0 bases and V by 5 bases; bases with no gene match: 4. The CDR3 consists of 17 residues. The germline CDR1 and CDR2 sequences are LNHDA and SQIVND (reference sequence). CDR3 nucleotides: TGTGCCAGTAGTTCGGGACTAGCGGGGAGCTCCTACAATGAGCAGTTCTTC. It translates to CASSSGLAGSSYNEQFF.

The CDR3 coding sequence is TGTGCCAGCAGTTTAGCGACAGGAGCCATCCCCTCTGGAAACACCATATATTTT. As protein: CASSLATGAIPSGNTIYF. V gene TRBV28 combines with J gene TRBJ1-3; D is possibly TRBD1 (6 bases). This CDR3 is built from 18 residues. CDR1 is MDHEN and CDR2 is SYDVKM in the germline V gene. The V and J ends lost 2 bases and 0 bases respectively, with 17 bases between them. The full variable domain, completed using reference TRBV28 and TRBJ1-3, is DVKVTQSSRYLVKRTGEKVFLECVQDMDHENMFWYRQDPGLGLRLIYFSYDVKMKEKGDIPEGYSVSREKKERFSLILESASTNQTSMYLCASSLATGAIPSGNTIYFGEGSWLTVV.

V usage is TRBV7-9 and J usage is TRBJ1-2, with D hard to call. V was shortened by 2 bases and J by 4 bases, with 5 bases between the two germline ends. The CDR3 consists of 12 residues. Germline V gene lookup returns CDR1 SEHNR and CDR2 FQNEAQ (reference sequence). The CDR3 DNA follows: TGTGCCAGCAGCTTAAATCGCTATGGCTACACCTTC. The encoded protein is CASSLNRYGYTF.

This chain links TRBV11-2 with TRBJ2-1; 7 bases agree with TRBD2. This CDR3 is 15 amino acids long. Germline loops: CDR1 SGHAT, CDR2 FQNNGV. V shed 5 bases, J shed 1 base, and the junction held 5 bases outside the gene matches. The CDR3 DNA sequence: TGTGCCAGCAGCGGGGGGGGTCTTTCCTACAATGAGCAGTTCTTC. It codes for CASSGGGLSYNEQFF.

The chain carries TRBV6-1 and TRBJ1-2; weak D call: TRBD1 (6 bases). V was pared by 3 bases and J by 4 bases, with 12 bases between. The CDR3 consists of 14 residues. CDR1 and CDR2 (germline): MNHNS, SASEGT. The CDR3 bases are TGTGCCAGCAGTGATGGTCACAGGGCCTATGGCTACACCTTC. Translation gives CASSDGHRAYGYTF.

The CDR3 here is CASSPVQGGQPQHF. The CDR3 nucleotides are TGCGCCAGCAGTCCGGTACAGGGAGGGCAGCCCCAGCATTTT. This chain connects TRBV23-1 to TRBJ1-5; maybe TRBD1 (6 bases). TRBV23-1 is an ORF, and what it does is uncertain. The CDR3 loop spans 14 amino acids. Trimming removed 4 bases from V and 7 bases from J, with 14 bases in between.

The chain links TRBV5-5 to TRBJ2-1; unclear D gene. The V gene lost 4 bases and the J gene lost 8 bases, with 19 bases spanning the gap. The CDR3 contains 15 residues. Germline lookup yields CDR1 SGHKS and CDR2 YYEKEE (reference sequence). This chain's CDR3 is CASSASIFIGDEQFF. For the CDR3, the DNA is TGTGCCAGCAGCGCTAGTATTTTTATAGGCGATGAGCAGTTCTTC.

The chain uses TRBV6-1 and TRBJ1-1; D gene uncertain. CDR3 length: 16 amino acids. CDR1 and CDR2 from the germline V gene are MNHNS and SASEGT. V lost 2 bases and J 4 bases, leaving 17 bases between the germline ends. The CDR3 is CASSESAGYPPTEAFF. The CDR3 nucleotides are TGTGCCAGCAGTGAATCCGCAGGTTACCCCCCCACTGAAGCTTTCTTT.

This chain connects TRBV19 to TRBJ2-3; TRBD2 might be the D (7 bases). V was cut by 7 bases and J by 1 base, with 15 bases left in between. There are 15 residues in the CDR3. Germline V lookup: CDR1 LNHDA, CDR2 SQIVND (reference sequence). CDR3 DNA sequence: TGTGCCAGTAAGGGGGGGTGGGCTGGCACAGATACGCAGTATTTT. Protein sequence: CASKGGWAGTDTQYF.

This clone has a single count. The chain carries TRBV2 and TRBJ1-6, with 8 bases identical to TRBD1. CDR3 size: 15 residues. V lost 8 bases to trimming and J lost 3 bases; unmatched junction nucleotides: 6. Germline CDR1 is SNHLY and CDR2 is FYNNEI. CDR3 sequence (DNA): TGTGCCAGCTGGGATGACAGGGGCTATAATTCACCCCTCCACTTT. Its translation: CASWDDRGYNSPLHF. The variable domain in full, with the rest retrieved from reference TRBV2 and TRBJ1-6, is EPEVTQTPSHQVTQMGQEVILRCVPISNHLYFYWYRQILGQKVEFLVSFYNNEISEKSEIFDDQFSVERPDGSNFTLKIRSTKLEDSAMYFCASWDDRGYNSPLHFGNGTRLTVT.

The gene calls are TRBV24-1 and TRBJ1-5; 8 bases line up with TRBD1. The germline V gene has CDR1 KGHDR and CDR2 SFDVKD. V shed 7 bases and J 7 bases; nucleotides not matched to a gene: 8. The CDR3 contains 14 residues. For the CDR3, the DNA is TGTGCCACCAGCCCCGGGACAGGAGGACAGCCCCAGCATTTT. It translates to CATSPGTGGQPQHF.

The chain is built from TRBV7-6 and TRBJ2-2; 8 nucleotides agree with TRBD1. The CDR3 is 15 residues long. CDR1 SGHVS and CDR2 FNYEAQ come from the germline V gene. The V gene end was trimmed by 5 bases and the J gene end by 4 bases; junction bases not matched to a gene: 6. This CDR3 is CASSPRGPSTGELFF. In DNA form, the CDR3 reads TGTGCCAGCAGCCCCAGGGGGCCGTCCACCGGGGAGCTGTTTTTT. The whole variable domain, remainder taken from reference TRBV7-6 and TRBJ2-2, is GAGVSQSPRYKVTKRGQDVALRCDPISGHVSLYWYRQALGQGPEFLTYFNYEAQQDKSGLPNDRFSAERPEGSISTLTIQRTEQRDSAMYRCASSPRGPSTGELFFGEGSRLTVL.

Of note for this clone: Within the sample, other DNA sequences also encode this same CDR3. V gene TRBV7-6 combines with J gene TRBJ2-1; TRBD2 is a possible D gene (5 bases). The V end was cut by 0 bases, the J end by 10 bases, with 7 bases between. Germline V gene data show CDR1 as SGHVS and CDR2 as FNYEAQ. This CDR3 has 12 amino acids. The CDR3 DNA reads TGTGCCAGCAGCTTAGCGGGCGGGGAGCAGTTCTTC. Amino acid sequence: CASSLAGGEQFF.

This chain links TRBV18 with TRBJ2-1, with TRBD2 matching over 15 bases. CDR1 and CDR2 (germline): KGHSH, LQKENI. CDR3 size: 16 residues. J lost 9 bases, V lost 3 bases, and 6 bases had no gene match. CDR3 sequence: CASSPWTSGGATEQFF. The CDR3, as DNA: TGTGCCAGCTCACCTTGGACTAGCGGGGGGGCCACTGAGCAGTTCTTC.

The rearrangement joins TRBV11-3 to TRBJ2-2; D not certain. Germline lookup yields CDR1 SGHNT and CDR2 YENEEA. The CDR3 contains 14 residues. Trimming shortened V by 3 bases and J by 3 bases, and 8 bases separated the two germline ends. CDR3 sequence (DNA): TGTGCCAGCAGCTTCCGCCCAGACACCGGGGAGCTGTTTTTT. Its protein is CASSFRPDTGELFF.

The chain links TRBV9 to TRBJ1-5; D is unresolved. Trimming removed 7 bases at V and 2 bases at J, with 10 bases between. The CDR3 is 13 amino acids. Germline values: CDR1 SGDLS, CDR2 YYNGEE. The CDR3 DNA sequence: TGTGCCAGCGGAGATACCGGCAATCAGCCCCAGCATTTT. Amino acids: CASGDTGNQPQHF.

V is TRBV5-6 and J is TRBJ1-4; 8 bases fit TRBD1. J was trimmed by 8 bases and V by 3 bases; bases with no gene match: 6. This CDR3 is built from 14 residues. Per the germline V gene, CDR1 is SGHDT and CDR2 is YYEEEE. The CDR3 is CASSWGQAGEKLFF. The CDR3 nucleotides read TGTGCCAGCAGCTGGGGACAGGCTGGGGAAAAACTGTTTTTT.

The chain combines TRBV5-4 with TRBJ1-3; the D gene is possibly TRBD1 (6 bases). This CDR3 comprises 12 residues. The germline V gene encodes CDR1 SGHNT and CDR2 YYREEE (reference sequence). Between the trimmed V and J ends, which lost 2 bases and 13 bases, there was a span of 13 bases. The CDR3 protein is CASSFAGTKIYF. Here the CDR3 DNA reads TGTGCCAGCAGCTTTGCCGGGACAAAGATATATTTT.

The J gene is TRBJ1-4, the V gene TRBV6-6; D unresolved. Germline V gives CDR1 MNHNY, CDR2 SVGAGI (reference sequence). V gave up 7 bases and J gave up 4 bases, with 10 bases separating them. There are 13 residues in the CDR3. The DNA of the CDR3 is TGTGCCAGCACCCCGGAGCTTAATGAAAAACTGTTTTTT. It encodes CASTPELNEKLFF.

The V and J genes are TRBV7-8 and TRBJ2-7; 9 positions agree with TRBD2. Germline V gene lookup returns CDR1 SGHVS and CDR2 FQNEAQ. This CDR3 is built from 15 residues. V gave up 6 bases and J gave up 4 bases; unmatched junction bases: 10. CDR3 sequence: CASRQGLADGYEQYF. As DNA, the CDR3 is TGTGCCAGCAGACAGGGACTAGCTGATGGTTACGAGCAGTACTTC.

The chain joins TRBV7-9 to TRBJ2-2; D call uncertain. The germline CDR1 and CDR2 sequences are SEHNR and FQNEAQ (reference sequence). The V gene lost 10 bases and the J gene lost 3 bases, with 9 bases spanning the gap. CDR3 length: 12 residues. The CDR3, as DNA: TGTGCCACCCGACAAGACACCGGGGAGCTGTTTTTT. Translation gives CATRQDTGELFF. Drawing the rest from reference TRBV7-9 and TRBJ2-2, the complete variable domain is DTGVSQNPRHKITKRGQNVTFRCDPISEHNRLYWYRQTLGQGPEFLTYFQNEAQLEKSRLLSDRFSAERPKGSFSTLEIQRTEQGDSAMYLCATRQDTGELFFGEGSRLTVL.

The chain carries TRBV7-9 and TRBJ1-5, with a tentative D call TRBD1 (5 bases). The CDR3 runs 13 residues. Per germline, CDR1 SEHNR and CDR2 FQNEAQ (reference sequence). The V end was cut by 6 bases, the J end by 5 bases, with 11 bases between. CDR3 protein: CASSLQGYQPQHF. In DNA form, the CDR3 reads TGTGCCAGCAGTCTCCAGGGATATCAGCCCCAGCATTTT.

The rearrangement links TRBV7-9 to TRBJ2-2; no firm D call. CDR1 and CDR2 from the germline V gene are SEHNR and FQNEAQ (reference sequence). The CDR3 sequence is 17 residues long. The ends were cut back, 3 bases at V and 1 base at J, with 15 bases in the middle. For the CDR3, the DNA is TGTGCCAGCAGCTTCCGAGCGTTTTCGGGGAACACCGGGGAGCTGTTTTTT. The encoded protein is CASSFRAFSGNTGELFF.

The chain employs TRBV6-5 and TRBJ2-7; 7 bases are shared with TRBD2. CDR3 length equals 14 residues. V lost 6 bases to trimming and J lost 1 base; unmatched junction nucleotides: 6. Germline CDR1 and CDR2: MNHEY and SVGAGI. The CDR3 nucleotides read TGTGCCAGCAGCCTCGTGGGGGGGTCCTACGAGCAGTACTTC. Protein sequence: CASSLVGGSYEQYF.

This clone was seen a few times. The CDR3 region has the DNA TGTGCCAGCAGCCAAGTTTTATATGGGGGGTCAACGCTGTTTGCTGGGGCCAACGTCCTGACTTTC. The encoded protein is CASSQVLYGGSTLFAGANVLTF. This chain connects TRBV3-1 (or the pseudogene TRBV3-2) to TRBJ2-6; TRBD2 might be the D (6 bases). V lost 1 base and J lost 2, with 27 bases in between. CDR3 length: 22 residues. Germline V CDR1 and CDR2: LGHDT, YNNKEL (reference sequence).

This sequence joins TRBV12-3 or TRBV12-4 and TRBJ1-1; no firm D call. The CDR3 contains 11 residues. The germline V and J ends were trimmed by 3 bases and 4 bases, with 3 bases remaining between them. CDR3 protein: CASSFFTEAFF. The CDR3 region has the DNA TGTGCCAGCAGTTTCTTCACTGAAGCTTTCTTT.